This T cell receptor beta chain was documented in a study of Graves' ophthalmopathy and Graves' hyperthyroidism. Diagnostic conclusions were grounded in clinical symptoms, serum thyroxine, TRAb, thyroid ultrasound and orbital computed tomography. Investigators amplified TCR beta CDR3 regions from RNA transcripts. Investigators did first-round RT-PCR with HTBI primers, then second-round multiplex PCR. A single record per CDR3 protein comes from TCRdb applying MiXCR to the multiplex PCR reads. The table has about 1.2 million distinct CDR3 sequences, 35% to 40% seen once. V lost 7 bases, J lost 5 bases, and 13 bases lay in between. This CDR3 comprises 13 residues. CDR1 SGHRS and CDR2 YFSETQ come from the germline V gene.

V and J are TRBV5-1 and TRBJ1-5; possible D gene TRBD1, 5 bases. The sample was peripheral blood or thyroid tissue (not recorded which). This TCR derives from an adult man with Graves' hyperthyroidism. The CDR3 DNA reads TGCGCCAGCCGGTGGGACCGAGATCAGCCCCAGCATTTT. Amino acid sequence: CASRWDRDQPQHF.